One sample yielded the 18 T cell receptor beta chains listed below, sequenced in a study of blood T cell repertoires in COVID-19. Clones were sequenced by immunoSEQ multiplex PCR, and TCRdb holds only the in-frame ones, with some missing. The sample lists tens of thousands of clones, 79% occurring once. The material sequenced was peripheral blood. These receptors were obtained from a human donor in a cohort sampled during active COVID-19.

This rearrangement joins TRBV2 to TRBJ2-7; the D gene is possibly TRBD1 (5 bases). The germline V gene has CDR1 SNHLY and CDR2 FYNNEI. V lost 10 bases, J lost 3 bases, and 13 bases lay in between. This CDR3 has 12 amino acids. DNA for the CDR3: TGTGCCACAGGGCGCGATTACTACGAGCAGTACTTC. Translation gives CATGRDYYEQYF.

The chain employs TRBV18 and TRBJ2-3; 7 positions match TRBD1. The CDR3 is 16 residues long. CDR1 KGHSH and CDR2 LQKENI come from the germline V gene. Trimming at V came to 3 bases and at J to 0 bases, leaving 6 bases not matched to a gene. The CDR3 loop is CASSPKQGVSTDTQYF. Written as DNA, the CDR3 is TGTGCCAGCTCACCCAAGCAGGGGGTCAGCACAGATACGCAGTATTTT.

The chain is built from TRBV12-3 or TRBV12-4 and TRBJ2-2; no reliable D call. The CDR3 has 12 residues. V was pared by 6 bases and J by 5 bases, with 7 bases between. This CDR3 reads CASRLNTGELFF. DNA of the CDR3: TGTGCCAGCAGACTAAATACCGGGGAGCTGTTTTTT.

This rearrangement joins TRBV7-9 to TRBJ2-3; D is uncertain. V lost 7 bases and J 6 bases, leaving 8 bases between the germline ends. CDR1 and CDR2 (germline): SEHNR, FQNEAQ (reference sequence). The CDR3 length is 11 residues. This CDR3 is CASTLLDTQYF. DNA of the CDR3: TGTGCCAGCACCCTCCTGGATACGCAGTATTTT.

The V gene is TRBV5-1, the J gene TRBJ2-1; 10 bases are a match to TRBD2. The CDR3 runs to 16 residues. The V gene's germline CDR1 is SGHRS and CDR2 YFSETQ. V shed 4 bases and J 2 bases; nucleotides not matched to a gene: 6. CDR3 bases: TGCGCCAGCAGCCGGACTACTAGCGGGGCCTACAATGAGCAGTTCTTC. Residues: CASSRTTSGAYNEQFF.

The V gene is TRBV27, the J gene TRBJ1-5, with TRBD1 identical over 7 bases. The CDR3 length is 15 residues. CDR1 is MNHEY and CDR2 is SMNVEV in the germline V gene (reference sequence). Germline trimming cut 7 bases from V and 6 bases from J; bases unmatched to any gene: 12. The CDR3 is CASTETGSLGQPQHF. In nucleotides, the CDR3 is TGTGCCAGCACCGAGACAGGGAGCCTGGGTCAGCCCCAGCATTTT.

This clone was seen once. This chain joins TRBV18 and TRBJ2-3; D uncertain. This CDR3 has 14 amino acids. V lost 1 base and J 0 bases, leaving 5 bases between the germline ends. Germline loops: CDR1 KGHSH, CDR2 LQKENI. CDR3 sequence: CASSPRSSTDTQYF. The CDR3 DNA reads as TGTGCCAGCTCACCACGTTCTAGCACAGATACGCAGTATTTT.

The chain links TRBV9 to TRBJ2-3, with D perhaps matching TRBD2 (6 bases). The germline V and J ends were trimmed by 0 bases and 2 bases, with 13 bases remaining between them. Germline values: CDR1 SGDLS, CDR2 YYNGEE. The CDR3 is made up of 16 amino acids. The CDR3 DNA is TGTGCCAGCAGCGTAGTAATCGGCGGGGACACAGATACGCAGTATTTT. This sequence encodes CASSVVIGGDTDTQYF.

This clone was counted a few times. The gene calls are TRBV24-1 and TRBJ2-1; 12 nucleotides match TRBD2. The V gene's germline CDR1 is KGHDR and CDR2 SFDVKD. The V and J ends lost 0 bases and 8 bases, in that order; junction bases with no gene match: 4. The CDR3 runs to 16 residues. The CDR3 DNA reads TGTGCCACCAGTGATTTGGCTAGCGGGAGGGTCCATGAGCAGTTCTTC. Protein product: CATSDLASGRVHEQFF.

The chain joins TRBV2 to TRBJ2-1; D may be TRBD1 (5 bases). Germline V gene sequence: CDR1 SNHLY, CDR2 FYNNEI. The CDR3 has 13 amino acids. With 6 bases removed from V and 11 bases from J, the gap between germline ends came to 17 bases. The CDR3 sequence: CASRQDYNEKQFF. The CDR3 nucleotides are TGTGCCAGCAGACAGGATTACAATGAGAAGCAGTTCTTC.

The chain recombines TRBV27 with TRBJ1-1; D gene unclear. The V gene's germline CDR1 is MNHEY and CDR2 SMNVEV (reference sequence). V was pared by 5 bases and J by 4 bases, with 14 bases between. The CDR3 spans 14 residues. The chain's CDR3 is CASSKGSGGTEAFF. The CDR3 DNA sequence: TGTGCCAGCAGTAAAGGGAGCGGAGGCACTGAAGCTTTCTTT.

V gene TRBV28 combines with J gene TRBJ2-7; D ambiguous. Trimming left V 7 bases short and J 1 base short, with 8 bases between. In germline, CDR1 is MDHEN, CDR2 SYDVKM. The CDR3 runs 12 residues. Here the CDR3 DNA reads TGTGCCAGCAAAGGCGGATCCTACGAGCAGTACTTC. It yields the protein CASKGGSYEQYF.

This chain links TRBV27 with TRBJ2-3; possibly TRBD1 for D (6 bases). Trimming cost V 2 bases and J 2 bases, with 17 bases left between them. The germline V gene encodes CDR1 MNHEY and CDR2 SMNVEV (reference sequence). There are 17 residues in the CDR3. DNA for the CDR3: TGTGCCAGCAGTTTAAACCCCAGGGGAACTTACACAGATACGCAGTATTTT. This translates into CASSLNPRGTYTDTQYF.

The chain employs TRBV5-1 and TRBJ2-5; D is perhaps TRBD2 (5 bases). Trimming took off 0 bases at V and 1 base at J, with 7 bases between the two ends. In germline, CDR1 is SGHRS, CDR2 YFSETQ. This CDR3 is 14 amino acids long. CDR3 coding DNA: TGCGCCAGCAGCTTGGGGGGAGTCCAAGAGACCCAGTACTTC. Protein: CASSLGGVQETQYF.

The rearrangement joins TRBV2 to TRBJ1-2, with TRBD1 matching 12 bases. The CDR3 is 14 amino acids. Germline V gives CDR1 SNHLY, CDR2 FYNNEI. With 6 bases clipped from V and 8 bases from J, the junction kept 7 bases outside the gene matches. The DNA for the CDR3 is TGTGCCAGCAGCCAGGGACAGGGGGCTGGGGGCTACACCTTC. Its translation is CASSQGQGAGGYTF.

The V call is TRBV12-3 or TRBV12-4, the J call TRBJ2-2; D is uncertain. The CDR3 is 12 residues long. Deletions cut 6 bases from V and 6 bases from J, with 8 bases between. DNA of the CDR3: TGTGCCAGCAGACAGTCGGCCGGGGAGCTGTTTTTT. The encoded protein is CASRQSAGELFF.

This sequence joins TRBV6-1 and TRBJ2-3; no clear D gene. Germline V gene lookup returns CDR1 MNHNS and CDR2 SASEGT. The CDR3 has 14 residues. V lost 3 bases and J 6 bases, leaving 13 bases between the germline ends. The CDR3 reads CASSDGLEADTQYF. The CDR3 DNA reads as TGTGCCAGCAGTGATGGCCTAGAAGCGGATACGCAGTATTTT.

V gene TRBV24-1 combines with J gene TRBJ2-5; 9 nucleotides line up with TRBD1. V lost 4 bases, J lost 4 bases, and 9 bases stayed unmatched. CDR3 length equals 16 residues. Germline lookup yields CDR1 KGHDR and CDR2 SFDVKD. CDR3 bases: TGTGCCACCAGTGACCGCGCCGGACAGGGGATAGAGACCCAGTACTTC. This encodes CATSDRAGQGIETQYF.